Below are 32 T cell receptor beta chains sequenced from a single sample in a study of read filtering for tumor transcriptome and immune sequencing (dated by TCRdb to 2020 to 2021). This sample was sequenced with an Illumina HiSeq 4000. Starting from 400 ng RNA, TCR libraries were constructed with the Immunoverse kit using molecular barcoded adaptors that cover the alpha/delta and beta/gamma chains. TCRdb trimmed public reads at Q25 via fastp, called clones via MiXCR and kept in-frame beta chains. Records with the same CDR3 protein are collapsed into one entry carrying the most frequent genes and DNA. The sample table holds more than 30,000 distinct CDR3 sequences, of which roughly an eighth were seen once. The ten largest clones capture about 40% of the sample. The sequenced sample was a population of CD138-negative cells sorted from bone marrow. What this sample's cell subset or site label stands for: bone marrow mononuclear cells depleted of CD138+ plasma/myeloma cells by negative magnetic selection. The receptors were sampled from a donor at least 40 years old with multiple myeloma.

Comments on this clonotype: Since no conserved phenylalanine or tryptophan closes the CDR3, a read error is the likely cause. The gene calls are TRBV20-1 and TRBJ1-2; TRBD1 matches at 8 bases. CDR1 DFQATT and CDR2 SNEGSKA come from the germline V gene (reference sequence). The CDR3 runs 13 residues. The V and J ends lost 1 base and 8 bases, in that order; junction bases with no gene match: 6. The CDR3 nucleotides read TGCAGTGCTAGAGGGGGACAGGCTAACGGCTACACCCTC. Amino acids: CSARGGQANGYTL.

This clonotype came up many times. The chain uses TRBV20-1 and TRBJ2-7; no reliable D call. Per the germline V gene, CDR1 is DFQATT and CDR2 is SNEGSKA (reference sequence). The CDR3 sequence is 10 residues long. V was cut by 3 bases and J by 2 bases, with 2 bases left in between. The CDR3 DNA reads TGCAGTGCTAGTGCCTACGAGCAGTACTTC. Protein: CSASAYEQYF.

This clonotype was seen many times. J is TRBJ2-1 and V is TRBV3-1; the D gene is possibly TRBD1 (5 bases). Looked up from germline, CDR1 is LGHDT and CDR2 is YNNKEL (reference sequence). V shed 6 bases and J shed 1 base, with 13 bases lying between them. The CDR3 loop spans 15 amino acids. The CDR3 DNA sequence: TGTGCCAGCAGTCAGGGTCTGGGATCCTACAATGAGCAGTTCTTC. Amino acids: CASSQGLGSYNEQFF.

A remark on this clonotype: This likely stems from a read error, as it lies one base from a far larger clone. The chain employs TRBV7-6 and TRBJ2-1, with 11 positions matching TRBD2. This CDR3 is built from 13 residues. Unmatched junction bases numbered 4, after V lost 8 bases and J lost 7 bases. Looked up from germline, CDR1 is SGHVS and CDR2 is FNYEAQ. The CDR3 DNA reads as TGTGCCAGCGGGGGACTAGCGGTTAATGAGCAGTTCTTC. It is translated as CASGGLAVNEQFF.

This clonotype has at least ten counts. V is TRBV5-4 and J is TRBJ2-1, with D perhaps TRBD2 (6 bases). CDR3 length: 15 amino acids. Germline assignment: CDR1 SGHNT and CDR2 YYREEE (reference sequence). Trimming pared 5 bases from V and 0 bases from J, leaving 12 bases between. This chain's CDR3 is CASRILASSYNEQFF. In nucleotides, the CDR3 is TGTGCCAGCAGAATCCTAGCGAGCTCCTACAATGAGCAGTTCTTC.

Details on this clonotype: A much larger clone differs by one base, so this may be a read error. The rearrangement uses TRBV4-2 and TRBJ2-4; D might be TRBD2 (5 bases). This CDR3 contains 15 residues. CDR1 LGHNA and CDR2 YNFKEQ come from the germline V gene. The CDR3 coding sequence is TGTGCCAGCAGCCTGGAGGACGGTGCCAAAAACGTTCAGTACTTC. It yields the protein CASSLEDGAKNVQYF.

This clonotype has at least ten counts. The V and J genes are TRBV27 and TRBJ2-6, with 8 nucleotides matching TRBD2. The V and J ends lost 9 bases and 0 bases, in that order; junction bases with no gene match: 7. Per germline, CDR1 MNHEY and CDR2 SMNVEV (reference sequence). The length of the CDR3 is 16 residues. The CDR3 here is CARGLGRYSGANVLTF. The CDR3 nucleotides are TGTGCCAGGGGACTAGGACGCTACTCTGGGGCCAACGTCCTGACTTTC. The variable domain in full, completed from reference TRBV27 and TRBJ2-6, reads EAQVTQNPRYLITVTGKKLTVTCSQNMNHEYMSWYRQDPGLGLRQIYYSMNVEVTDKGDVPEGYKVSRKEKRNFPLILESPSPNQTSLYFCARGLGRYSGANVLTFGAGSRLTVL.

Many counts were recorded for this clonotype. The chain links TRBV9 to TRBJ2-5, with 11 bases that match TRBD2. The CDR3 extends over 16 amino acids. Germline assignment: CDR1 SGDLS and CDR2 YYNGEE. Trimming removed 0 bases from V and 4 bases from J; junction bases left unmatched: 5. CDR3 sequence (DNA): TGTGCCAGCAGCGTAGGATTAGCGGGAGGGGTAGAGACCCAGTACTTC. Translated: CASSVGLAGGVETQYF.

This clonotype has ten or more counts. The chain joins TRBV10-2 to TRBJ1-2; D is possibly TRBD1 (5 bases). There are 12 residues in the CDR3. The V end was cut by 4 bases, the J end by 2 bases, with 5 bases between. From germline, CDR1 is WSHSY and CDR2 SAAADI. CDR3 in amino acids: CASSAGNYGYTF. The CDR3 DNA follows: TGCGCCAGCAGTGCAGGGAACTATGGCTACACCTTC.

This clonotype came up many times. The chain links TRBV20-1 to TRBJ2-3; D is uncertain. V lost 0 bases, J lost 2 bases, and 9 bases lay in between. CDR1 DFQATT and CDR2 SNEGSKA come from the germline V gene (reference sequence). The CDR3 runs 14 residues. The CDR3 protein is CSARDSENTDTQYF. The CDR3, as DNA: TGCAGTGCTAGAGATTCCGAAAACACAGATACGCAGTATTTT.

This clonotype was seen only a few times. This sequence joins TRBV5-1 and TRBJ2-3; D may be TRBD2 (6 bases). Per the germline V gene, CDR1 is SGHRS and CDR2 is YFSETQ. V was pared by 8 bases and J by 4 bases, with 17 bases between. The CDR3 consists of 14 residues. In nucleotides, the CDR3 is TGCGCCAGTATGCTCACACCGGGGGCAGATACGCAGTATTTT. Translating it yields CASMLTPGADTQYF.

There are a few counts of this clonotype. A much bigger clone sits one base away, suggesting this may be a read error. The genes are TRBV6-2 or TRBV6-3 and TRBJ1-1, with D unclear. CDR3 length equals 13 residues. V was shortened by 8 bases and J by 8 bases, with 18 bases between the two germline ends. In germline, CDR1 is MNHEY, CDR2 SVGEGT. DNA of the CDR3: TGTGCCAGCTTGCGGGGAACCTCGAGGGAAGCTTTCTTT. Its protein is CASLRGTSREAFF.

Many counts were recorded for this clonotype. The chain couples TRBV10-3 to TRBJ2-6, with D unclear. The length of the CDR3 is 16 residues. Germline V gives CDR1 ENHRY, CDR2 SYGVKD. Trimming stripped 5 bases from V and 0 bases from J, with 11 bases between. CDR3 nucleotide sequence: TGTGCCATCAGTAAATGGGCCAACTCTGGGGCCAACGTCCTGACTTTC. Translated, it gives CAISKWANSGANVLTF.

This clonotype was detected ten times or more. This chain joins TRBV4-2 and TRBJ2-3; possibly TRBD2 for D (6 bases). With 1 base removed from V and 2 bases from J, the gap between germline ends came to 13 bases. The CDR3 is made up of 16 amino acids. The germline gives CDR1 LGHNA, CDR2 YNFKEQ. Written as DNA, the CDR3 is TGTGCCAGCAGCCAAGGCGGAGGGCCCTACACAGATACGCAGTATTTT. Its protein is CASSQGGGPYTDTQYF.

Many counts were recorded for this clonotype. V is TRBV7-3 and J is TRBJ2-3; the match to TRBD2 covers 9 bases. Germline V gene data show CDR1 as SGHTA and CDR2 as FQGTGA. CDR3 length: 17 amino acids. V lost 0 bases, J lost 2 bases, and 6 bases stayed unmatched. The CDR3 is CASSLTSLAGHTDTQYF. CDR3 bases: TGTGCCAGCAGCTTAACTTCGCTAGCGGGGCACACAGATACGCAGTATTTT.

The sample holds many counts of this clonotype. The J gene is TRBJ1-6, the V gene TRBV4-1; a possible D gene is TRBD1 (6 bases). The CDR3 extends over 15 amino acids. Germline CDR1 and CDR2: MGHRA and YSYEKL. Trimming pared 5 bases from V and 10 bases from J, leaving 18 bases between. This CDR3 is CASSTDAGDGSPLHF. The CDR3 DNA reads TGCGCCAGCAGCACCGACGCAGGGGATGGCTCACCCCTCCACTTT.

This clonotype was seen ten or more times. This chain links TRBV29-1 with TRBJ1-1, with D tentatively TRBD1 (5 bases). With 2 bases removed from V and 0 bases from J, the gap between germline ends came to 7 bases. CDR3 length equals 13 residues. Looked up from germline, CDR1 is SQVTM and CDR2 is ANQGSEA. CDR3 sequence (DNA): TGCAGCGTTGAACAGGGCTTGAACACTGAAGCTTTCTTT. This sequence encodes CSVEQGLNTEAFF.

The J gene is TRBJ2-2, the V gene TRBV6-5, with 13 bases lining up with TRBD2. The CDR3 sequence is 15 residues long. CDR1 and CDR2 (germline): MNHEY, SVGAGI. The V segment lost 5 bases and the J segment 7 bases; nucleotides outside the gene matches: 4. The DNA of the CDR3 is TGTGCCAGCAGTGGACTAGCGGGAGTTGTCGGGGAGCTGTTTTTT. Protein: CASSGLAGVVGELFF.

The chain recombines TRBV12-5 with TRBJ1-5; D is perhaps TRBD1 (5 bases). V was clipped by 0 bases and J by 5 bases, with 17 bases between them. In germline, CDR1 is LGHNT, CDR2 FRNRAP. The CDR3 covers 17 residues. CDR3 nucleotide sequence: TGTGCTAGTGGTTTGGTACCCAGGGAGGTTCGAGATCAGCCCCAGCATTTT. Residues: CASGLVPREVRDQPQHF.

At least ten counts were recorded for this clonotype. This chain uses TRBV5-1 with TRBJ1-1; 9 bases fit TRBD1. The CDR3 extends over 13 amino acids. Germline values: CDR1 SGHRS, CDR2 YFSETQ. The V and J ends lost 3 bases and 3 bases, in that order; junction bases with no gene match: 0. The CDR3 spells CASSWDRDTEAFF. The CDR3, as DNA: TGCGCCAGCAGCTGGGACAGGGACACTGAAGCTTTCTTT.

The V gene is TRBV24-1, the J gene TRBJ2-2; a weak D match, TRBD1 (5 bases). V was clipped by 2 bases and J by 2 bases, with 8 bases between them. CDR1 is KGHDR, CDR2 SFDVKD, per germline. The CDR3 extends over 15 amino acids. The CDR3 loop is CATSDWGANTGELFF. The DNA for the CDR3 is TGTGCCACCAGTGATTGGGGCGCAAACACCGGGGAGCTGTTTTTT.

This clonotype was counted at least ten times. The J gene is TRBJ1-5, the V gene TRBV29-1, with D unresolved. Per germline, CDR1 SQVTM and CDR2 ANQGSEA. The ends were cut back, 4 bases at V and 0 bases at J, with 13 bases in the middle. The CDR3 spans 15 residues. CDR3 bases: TGCAGCGTTGGGGAGGGAGCTTTTAGCAATCAGCCCCAGCATTTT. It specifies CSVGEGAFSNQPQHF. The complete variable domain, with remaining parts taken from reference TRBV29-1 and TRBJ1-5, reads SAVISQKPSRDICQRGTSLTIQCQVDSQVTMMFWYRQQPGQSLTLIATANQGSEATYESGFVIDKFPISRPNLTFSTLTVSNMSPEDSSIYLCSVGEGAFSNQPQHFGDGTRLSIL.

Remarks on this clonotype: This clone may be a read error of a much larger clone one base away. This chain joins TRBV5-1 and TRBJ1-1; D is unclear. The CDR3 contains 14 residues. With 7 bases removed from V and 1 base from J, the gap between germline ends came to 14 bases. From germline, CDR1 is SGHRS and CDR2 YFSETQ. In DNA, the CDR3 is TGCGCCAGCTGCACCATGACGGGGAACACTGAAGCTTTCTTT. Amino acids: CASCTMTGNTEAFF.

Many counts were recorded for this clonotype. The chain carries TRBV21-1 and TRBJ2-7; TRBD2, the table's D call, lacks a check against the DNA. TRBV21-1 is deemed a pseudogene. The CDR3 sequence is 15 residues long. The CDR3 here is CASSKLADLSYEQYF. The CDR3 DNA is TGTGCCAGCAGCAAACTGGCGGACTTGTCCTACGAGCAGTACTTC.

A few counts support this clonotype. At one end the junction does not follow the germline gene, possibly because of a read error. The V and J genes are TRBV20-1 and TRBJ2-2; possibly TRBD2 for D (5 bases). Germline V gene lookup returns CDR1 DFQATT and CDR2 SNEGSKA (reference sequence). This CDR3 has 13 residues. CDR3 loop: CSAPNGNTGELFF. For the CDR3, the DNA is TGCAGTGCTCCTAACGGCAACACCGGGGAGTTGTTTTTT.

In its sample, this clonotype was seen many times. J is TRBJ2-7 and V is TRBV28; TRBD2 is a possible D gene (5 bases). This CDR3 contains 15 residues. Trimming left V 4 bases short and J 0 bases short, with 13 bases between. The germline gives CDR1 MDHEN, CDR2 SYDVKM. This CDR3 is CASSSRTGSSYEQYF. DNA for the CDR3: TGTGCCAGCAGTTCACGGACGGGGAGCTCCTACGAGCAGTACTTC.

In its sample, this clonotype was seen many times. V and J are TRBV5-1 and TRBJ2-1; the match to TRBD2 covers 9 bases. V trimming: 0 bases; J trimming: 7 bases; junction bases outside the gene matches: 8. CDR3 size: 16 residues. Germline CDR1 and CDR2: SGHRS and YFSETQ. The CDR3 sequence: CASSLGGLAGGNEQFF. The DNA for the CDR3 is TGCGCCAGCAGCTTGGGGGGACTAGCCGGGGGAAATGAGCAGTTCTTC.

This clonotype was seen many times. At one end, the junction sequence differs from germline, possibly due to a read error. The genes are TRBV11-2 and TRBJ2-7; D remains ambiguous. This CDR3 is 12 amino acids long. The germline gives CDR1 SGHAT, CDR2 FQNNGV. CDR3 residues: CASSSPRSPGLF. The CDR3 DNA is TGTGCCAGCAGCTCCCCCCGCTCCCCGGGCCTCTTC.

This clonotype was detected many times. The chain couples TRBV5-1 to TRBJ2-1; D might be TRBD1 (6 bases). Looked up from germline, CDR1 is SGHRS and CDR2 is YFSETQ. CDR3 size: 13 residues. The V gene lost 6 bases and the J gene lost 3 bases, with 10 bases spanning the gap. The DNA of the CDR3 is TGCGCCAGCAACGGACAGAACTACAATGAGCAGTTCTTC. This sequence encodes CASNGQNYNEQFF.

This clonotype was seen more than once but under ten times. One base away lies a much larger clone, so this may be a sequencing read error. The genes are TRBV5-1 and TRBJ1-1; 8 bases line up with TRBD1. This CDR3 is built from 18 residues. V trimming: 0 bases; J trimming: 0 bases; junction bases outside the gene matches: 10. Germline values: CDR1 SGHRS, CDR2 YFSETQ. Here the CDR3 reads CASSLGLRAGGLNTEAFF. The CDR3 nucleotides are TGCGCCAGCAGCTTGGGACTTCGGGCAGGGGGCTTGAACACTGAAGCTTTCTTT.

A remark on this clonotype: A read error is the likely source, as a far larger clone sits one nucleotide away. The rearrangement uses TRBV11-2 and TRBJ1-1; unclear D gene. Germline V CDR1 and CDR2: SGHAT, FQNNGV. The CDR3 has 14 amino acids. The CDR3 loop reads CASNLEVVDTEAFF. CDR3 sequence (DNA): TGTGCCAGCAACTTAGAAGTAGTGGACACTGAAGCTTTCTTT.

At least ten counts were recorded for this clonotype. This chain links TRBV11-2 with TRBJ2-1; D is uncertain. The CDR3 has 16 amino acids. In germline, CDR1 is SGHAT, CDR2 FQNNGV. V was pared by 5 bases and J by 0 bases, with 14 bases between. The CDR3 DNA reads TGTGCCAGCAGCGCTCCCGGGTTTAGCTCCTACAATGAGCAGTTCTTC. Protein product: CASSAPGFSSYNEQFF.